The T cell receptor (beta chain) under discussion was sequenced for a study of CD8 T cells in Susac syndrome. Sequencing of TCR beta drew on CD8+ and CD4+ T cells from blood. Random hexamers were used to reverse transcribe an amount of roughly 0.45 to 1 ug RNA. Via MiXCR, TCRdb re-called the immunoSEQ multiplex PCR reads, giving one row per CDR3 protein. The sample lists about 200,000 distinct CDR3 sequences; roughly 91% were seen once. The TCR was taken from a human donor with Susac syndrome. Sequencing input: CD4+ T cells from PBMCs.

CDR3 sequence (DNA): TGCAGTGCTAAGCGGAGCTCCTACAATGAGCAGTTCTTC. This encodes CSAKRSSYNEQFF. This sequence joins TRBV20-1 and TRBJ2-1; TRBD2 might be the D (5 bases). CDR3 length: 13 residues. V was clipped by 4 bases and J by 0 bases, with 7 bases between them. In germline, CDR1 is DFQATT, CDR2 SNEGSKA (reference sequence).